The clone carrying this T cell receptor beta chain turned up a few times. No antigen is known for it. The record originates from a study of T cell responses to AZD1222 COVID-19 vaccine. TCRdb keeps only in-frame clones here, not all; method: immunoSEQ multiplex PCR. This repertoire shows 150,000 or so clones, 70% to 90% found once; its top ten account for around 24%. Overall study results and limits: Possibly, clonal diversity was underestimated; donors were largely white British and included more females. Reportedly, nearly half the spike-specific TCRs target unmutated variant regions.

Material: peripheral blood, obtained on day 0 of AZD1222 vaccination. This TCR came from an adult in good health.

The CDR3 region is CAISGGQSLRVNEQFF. The CDR3 region has the DNA TGTGCCATCAGTGGGGGCCAGAGTCTTAGGGTTAATGAGCAGTTCTTC. V is TRBV10-3 and J is TRBJ2-1, with D possibly TRBD1 on 5 matching bases. Germline CDR1 and CDR2: ENHRY and SYGVKD. There are 16 residues in the CDR3. Trimming stripped 4 bases from V and 7 bases from J, with 20 bases between.